The 26 T cell receptor beta chains reported below all come from one sample, sequenced in a study of blood T cell repertoires in COVID-19. Clones were read by immunoSEQ multiplex PCR, and TCRdb kept only the in-frame ones, dropping some. The table records approximately 180,000 clones, 82% of them present only once. Sequenced: PBMCs or T cells enriched from blood (not recorded which). The source is a woman aged 55 to 70 with acute COVID-19.

The rearrangement joins TRBV11-2 to TRBJ2-7; maybe TRBD2 (5 bases). V lost 1 base, J lost 0 bases, and 10 bases lay in between. CDR1 and CDR2 from the germline V gene are SGHAT and FQNNGV. CDR3 length: 15 residues. CDR3 sequence (DNA): TGTGCCAGCAGCTTAGTAGCGATTAGCTCCTACGAGCAGTACTTC. Amino acids: CASSLVAISSYEQYF. The full variable domain, completed using reference TRBV11-2 and TRBJ2-7, is EAGVAQSPRYKIIEKRQSVAFWCNPISGHATLYWYQQILGQGPKLLIQFQNNGVVDDSQLPKDRFSAERLKGVDSTLKIQPAKLEDSAVYLCASSLVAISSYEQYFGPGTRLTVT.

CDR3 amino acids: CASSISRTGYNEQFF. In nucleotides, the CDR3 is TGTGCCAGCAGCATTAGCCGGACAGGATACAATGAGCAGTTCTTC. This chain links TRBV6-5 with TRBJ2-1; 7 bases match TRBD1. The CDR3 totals 15 residues. V lost 6 bases and J lost 4; bases outside the gene matches: 9. From germline, CDR1 is MNHEY and CDR2 SVGAGI.

This chain connects TRBV11-2 to TRBJ1-2; TRBD1 might be the D (5 bases). Trimming removed 0 bases at V and 3 bases at J, with 11 bases between. Germline V gene sequence: CDR1 SGHAT, CDR2 FQNNGV. The CDR3 loop spans 15 amino acids. In nucleotides, the CDR3 is TGTGCCAGCAGCTTAGATCCCCGGACATACTATGGCTACACCTTC. Protein product: CASSLDPRTYYGYTF.

V is TRBV9 and J is TRBJ2-5; TRBD2 matches 13 bases. CDR1 and CDR2 (germline): SGDLS, YYNGEE. The V segment lost 4 bases and the J segment 5 bases; nucleotides outside the gene matches: 8. The CDR3 length is 16 residues. The CDR3 region is CASSFGTSGVPETQYF. CDR3 nucleotide sequence: TGTGCCAGCAGCTTTGGGACTAGCGGGGTACCGGAGACCCAGTACTTC.

Details on this clone: At the DNA level, this CDR3 is encoded by other sequences in the same sample as well. The CDR3 region is CASSQGQGGEKLFF. CDR3 in DNA: TGCGCCAGCAGCCAAGGACAGGGGGGAGAAAAACTGTTTTTT. V usage is TRBV4-3 and J usage is TRBJ1-4, with 9 nucleotides matching TRBD1. V shed 1 base, J shed 8 bases, and the junction held 2 bases outside the gene matches. This CDR3 contains 14 residues. The germline gives CDR1 LGHNA, CDR2 YSLEER.

DNA of the CDR3: TGTGCCAGTAGTATGGGAGGAGCCAGGGCAGTCCGGAACATTCAGTACTTC. Translation: CASSMGGARAVRNIQYF. The chain uses TRBV19 and TRBJ2-4; D may be TRBD2 (6 bases). Germline V gene lookup returns CDR1 LNHDA and CDR2 SQIVND (reference sequence). V was cut by 3 bases and J by 7 bases, with 22 bases left in between. The CDR3 has 17 amino acids.

This chain links TRBV19 with TRBJ1-1; tentatively, D is TRBD1 (5 bases). V was clipped by 6 bases and J by 5 bases, with 7 bases between them. CDR3 length equals 11 residues. CDR1 and CDR2 from the germline V gene are LNHDA and SQIVND (reference sequence). CDR3: CASSDRTEAFF. The CDR3 DNA sequence: TGTGCCAGTAGCGACAGAACTGAAGCTTTCTTT.

The rearrangement uses TRBV7-2 and TRBJ1-3, with D possibly matching TRBD1 (5 bases). The germline V gene has CDR1 SGHTA and CDR2 FQGNSA. There are 15 residues in the CDR3. V was pared by 4 bases and J by 0 bases, with 10 bases between. The CDR3 DNA is TGTGCCAGCAGCTCCAGGGTAGGCTCTGGAAACACCATATATTTT. Protein: CASSSRVGSGNTIYF.

This clone was counted a few times. This CDR3 is CASSRPGQSNAPGGYTF. The DNA for the CDR3 is TGTGCCAGCTCCCGACCGGGACAGTCCAATGCCCCTGGAGGCTACACCTTC. The chain employs TRBV18 and TRBJ1-2; 7 positions match TRBD1. V was clipped by 6 bases and J by 8 bases; unmatched bases: 21. The germline gives CDR1 KGHSH, CDR2 LQKENI. This CDR3 region has 17 residues.

This chain uses TRBV9 with TRBJ2-2, with 10 bases lining up with TRBD2. Trimming cost V 5 bases and J 6 bases; bases outside gene matches: 4. The CDR3 length is 14 residues. Germline CDR1 and CDR2: SGDLS and YYNGEE. The CDR3 spells CASSSGGQAGELFF. The CDR3 DNA reads as TGTGCCAGCAGTAGCGGGGGGCAGGCCGGGGAGCTGTTTTTT.

This clone was counted once. The chain employs TRBV19 and TRBJ1-5; 7 bases align to TRBD1. The CDR3 is made up of 15 amino acids. Germline lookup yields CDR1 LNHDA and CDR2 SQIVND (reference sequence). V dropped 4 bases and J dropped 3; count of bases not matched to a gene: 6. In DNA form, the CDR3 reads TGTGCCAGTAGTACCCCGGGACAGTACAATCAGCCCCAGCATTTT. This gives the protein CASSTPGQYNQPQHF.

The CDR3 loop is CASSEYRPGLQETQYF. In DNA, the CDR3 is TGTGCCAGCAGCGAATACAGACCGGGACTTCAAGAGACCCAGTACTTC. V is TRBV5-5 and J is TRBJ2-5; a weak D match, TRBD2 (6 bases). Germline-derived CDR1 and CDR2 are SGHKS and YYEKEE (reference sequence). V lost 4 bases, J lost 2 bases, and 18 bases lay in between. The CDR3 runs 16 residues.

The V call is TRBV12-5, the J call TRBJ2-1; no firm D call. In germline, CDR1 is LGHNT, CDR2 FRNRAP. V was trimmed by 0 bases and J by 8 bases, leaving 20 bases between them. This CDR3 has 17 amino acids. DNA of the CDR3: TGTGCTAGTGGTTTGGTACAGTCAACGTCGAGAAACGATGAGCAGTTCTTC. This sequence encodes CASGLVQSTSRNDEQFF.

The CDR3 DNA reads TGTGCCAGCAGCTTAGTTCGTCCAGGGACAACTGAAGCTTTCTTT. Translation: CASSLVRPGTTEAFF. The chain has TRBV11-2 and TRBJ1-1; D possibly corresponds to TRBD1 (6 bases). The CDR3 is made up of 15 amino acids. Germline CDR1 SGHAT, CDR2 FQNNGV. V was cut by 1 base and J by 5 bases, with 14 bases left in between.

This clone has just one count. This rearrangement joins TRBV6-2 or TRBV6-3 to TRBJ1-2, with no clear D. The CDR3 runs 11 residues. Per germline, CDR1 MNHEY and CDR2 SVGEGT. V shed 6 bases and J shed 8 bases, with 10 bases lying between them. The CDR3 is CASSPSVGYTF. The CDR3, as DNA: TGTGCCAGCAGCCCCTCAGTGGGCTACACCTTC.

This clone was picked up a small number of times. The J gene is TRBJ2-7, the V gene TRBV18; 9 bases fit TRBD2. Germline CDR1 reads KGHSH; CDR2 reads LQKENI. Losses at the gene ends were 3 bases for V and 3 bases for J; bases not matched to a gene: 3. The CDR3 has 14 residues. The CDR3 spells CASSPGGGVYEQYV. The CDR3 nucleotides are TGTGCCAGCTCACCGGGCGGGGGGGTCTACGAGCAGTACGTC.

The rearrangement uses TRBV10-3 and TRBJ1-2; D unclear. V was pared by 7 bases and J by 4 bases, with 13 bases between. The CDR3 sequence is 13 residues long. Per the germline V gene, CDR1 is ENHRY and CDR2 is SYGVKD. The CDR3 sequence: CAITEGGPYGYTF. As DNA, the CDR3 is TGTGCCATCACCGAGGGAGGGCCCTATGGCTACACCTTC.

In this sample, this clone turned up once. Other DNA sequences from this sample encode an identical CDR3 as well. The chain uses TRBV7-9 and TRBJ1-4; TRBD1 matches 7 bases. The J segment lost 0 bases and the V segment lost 5 bases, leaving 3 bases of the junction unmatched. This CDR3 region has 15 residues. Germline V lookup: CDR1 SEHNR, CDR2 FQNEAQ (reference sequence). CDR3 sequence (DNA): TGTGCCAGCAGCCCCGGACAGGCAACTAATGAAAAACTGTTTTTT. Its translation is CASSPGQATNEKLFF.

The CDR3 bases are TGTGCCAGCAGCACCGGACAGTACTCTGGAAACACCATATATTTT. Protein: CASSTGQYSGNTIYF. The chain combines TRBV5-5 with TRBJ1-3; TRBD1 is a possible D gene (6 bases). V dropped 4 bases and J dropped 0 bases, with 11 bases sitting between them. This CDR3 has 15 amino acids. The germline CDR1 and CDR2 sequences are SGHKS and YYEKEE (reference sequence).

J is TRBJ2-4 and V is TRBV28, with 7 nucleotides matching TRBD1. Germline V lookup: CDR1 MDHEN, CDR2 SYDVKM. V shed 4 bases and J 8 bases; nucleotides not matched to a gene: 5. The CDR3 contains 13 residues. CDR3 sequence (DNA): TGTGCCAGCAGTTCAGGGGGAGCATACATTCAGTACTTC. Residues: CASSSGGAYIQYF.

This rearrangement joins TRBV7-2 to TRBJ2-3; D may be TRBD2 (6 bases). Trimming shortened V by 0 bases and J by 2 bases, and 9 bases separated the two germline ends. The CDR3 runs 15 residues. Germline-derived CDR1 and CDR2 are SGHTA and FQGNSA. CDR3 loop: CASSLAGLYTDTQYF. CDR3 sequence (DNA): TGTGCCAGCAGCTTAGCGGGACTTTACACAGATACGCAGTATTTT.

The sample holds one count of this clone. V usage is TRBV5-5 and J usage is TRBJ1-2; 7 positions agree with TRBD1. CDR3 length: 13 residues. V lost 2 bases and J lost 4; bases outside the gene matches: 2. Looked up from germline, CDR1 is SGHKS and CDR2 is YYEKEE (reference sequence). The DNA of the CDR3 is TGTGCCAGCAGCTTCCGGGACAGCTATGGCTACACCTTC. As protein: CASSFRDSYGYTF.

V gene TRBV3-1 (or the pseudogene TRBV3-2) combines with J gene TRBJ2-2; TRBD1 agrees at 11 bases. The V segment lost 2 bases and the J segment 4 bases; nucleotides outside the gene matches: 6. This CDR3 is 17 amino acids long. Germline CDR1 and CDR2: LGHDT and YNNKEL (reference sequence). CDR3 in amino acids: CASSQFLGQGVTGELFF. CDR3 DNA: TGTGCCAGCAGCCAATTTTTGGGACAGGGGGTCACCGGGGAGCTGTTTTTT.

The chain recombines TRBV10-3 with TRBJ1-3; D unclear. The CDR3 has 13 amino acids. V lost 10 bases and J 4 bases, leaving 14 bases between the germline ends. Germline V gene data show CDR1 as ENHRY and CDR2 as SYGVKD. The CDR3 DNA sequence: TGTGCCACCTTGAGCGCCCCGGGAAACACCATATATTTT. Translated, it gives CATLSAPGNTIYF.

This clone has only a few counts. The rearrangement joins TRBV6-2 or TRBV6-3 to TRBJ1-2; tentatively, D is TRBD1 (5 bases). Trimming took off 1 base at V and 8 bases at J, with 11 bases between the two ends. This CDR3 contains 13 residues. Germline V CDR1 and CDR2: MNHEY, SVGEGT. In nucleotides, the CDR3 is TGTGCCAGCAGTTACTTGCCTTCAGGGGGCTACACCTTC. It is translated as CASSYLPSGGYTF.

This sequence joins TRBV4-2 and TRBJ1-2; 10 bases map to TRBD1. J was trimmed by 2 bases and V by 1 base; bases with no gene match: 1. The CDR3 totals 15 residues. The germline CDR1 and CDR2 sequences are LGHNA and YNFKEQ. CDR3 residues: CASSQGQGANYGYTF. In DNA, the CDR3 is TGTGCCAGCAGCCAAGGACAGGGGGCCAACTATGGCTACACCTTC.